These 29 T cell receptor beta chains were sequenced from one sample in a study of blood T cells in healthy people across ages. Primed by a sample-barcoded 5' primer and a J-beta primer mix, a second PCR proceeded for 7 to 11 cycles. Each CDR3 protein gets one entry after TCRdb re-called the 5' RACE reads with MiXCR. This table has approximately 820,000 distinct CDR3 sequences, around 42% appearing once. Source material: blood. The origin of the receptors is a man aged 55 to 70 in good health.

About this clonotype: One end of the junction does not line up with germline, which may come from a read error. This chain links TRBV10-3 with TRBJ2-3; D gene uncertain. The CDR3 covers 12 residues. CDR1 ENHRY and CDR2 SYGVKD come from the germline V gene. The CDR3 coding sequence is TGTGCCATCAGTGATAGCACAGATGCGCAGTATTTT. This encodes CAISDSTDAQYF.

V and J are TRBV6-5 and TRBJ1-1, with D unclear. V shed 0 bases and J shed 0 bases, with 11 bases lying between them. Germline values: CDR1 MNHEY, CDR2 SVGAGI. CDR3 size: 16 residues. As DNA, the CDR3 is TGTGCCAGCAGTTACTCGGGTGGAGGCATGAACACTGAAGCTTTCTTT. Translated, it gives CASSYSGGGMNTEAFF.

Of note for this clonotype: The junction does not match germline at one end; this may be a read error. The chain couples TRBV7-2 to TRBJ2-5; 8 bases fit TRBD2. TRBJ2-7 explains the end of the DNA better; the J call may be wrong. The CDR3 runs 14 residues. Germline V gene sequence: CDR1 SGHTA, CDR2 FQGNSA. The chain's CDR3 is CACSLAGTPYEQYF. The DNA for the CDR3 is TGTGCCTGCAGCTTAGCGGGGACCCCCTACGAGCAGTACTTC.

This clonotype was seen only a few times. The chain uses TRBV6-1 and TRBJ2-5; D not certain. Germline CDR1 MNHNS, CDR2 SASEGT. The CDR3 is 11 residues long. V lost 5 bases and J 5 bases, leaving 6 bases between the germline ends. CDR3 sequence: CASSPHETQYF. CDR3 bases: TGTGCCAGCAGTCCACATGAGACCCAGTACTTC.

The J gene is TRBJ2-1, the V gene TRBV6-5; 9 nucleotides align to TRBD1. This CDR3 contains 14 residues. V was pared by 2 bases and J by 10 bases, with 6 bases of the junction left unmatched. Germline CDR1 is MNHEY and CDR2 is SVGAGI. CDR3 DNA sequence: TGTGCCAGCAGTTACGACCACAGGGGGCGGGAGCAGTTCTTC. It codes for CASSYDHRGREQFF.

This clonotype came up a few times. The chain uses TRBV28 and TRBJ1-2; D is unresolved. CDR1 is MDHEN, CDR2 SYDVKM, per germline. The CDR3 contains 12 residues. The germline V and J ends were trimmed by 2 bases and 8 bases, with 9 bases remaining between them. CDR3 loop: CASSLRGIGYTF. The CDR3 coding sequence is TGTGCCAGCAGTTTAAGAGGGATCGGCTACACCTTC.

The chain combines TRBV5-1 with TRBJ2-2; 7 bases are shared with TRBD1. Per the germline V gene, CDR1 is SGHRS and CDR2 is YFSETQ. The CDR3 loop spans 14 amino acids. V was pared by 0 bases and J by 6 bases, with 2 bases of the junction left unmatched. For the CDR3, the DNA is TGCGCCAGCAGCTTGGGACAGGGTCCCGGGGAGCTGTTTTTT. Translated: CASSLGQGPGELFF.

This clonotype came up a few times. V and J are TRBV7-9 and TRBJ2-2; possible D gene TRBD2, 5 bases. CDR3 length: 14 amino acids. CDR1 is SEHNR, CDR2 FQNEAQ, per germline (reference sequence). The ends were cut back, 1 base at V and 4 bases at J, with 7 bases in the middle. In nucleotides, the CDR3 is TGTGCCAGCAGCTTAGATGGGAGCACCGGGGAGCTGTTTTTT. Translation gives CASSLDGSTGELFF.

This clonotype was observed a handful of times. V and J are TRBV4-1 and TRBJ1-1, with unresolved D. The CDR3 sequence is 13 residues long. Per the germline V gene, CDR1 is MGHRA and CDR2 is YSYEKL. The V and J ends lost 0 bases and 10 bases respectively, with 12 bases between them. The CDR3 coding sequence is TGCGCCAGCAGCCAAGATGGGGATCTCGGAGCTTTCTTT. Its protein product is CASSQDGDLGAFF.

In its sample, this clonotype was seen once. The gene calls are TRBV20-1 and TRBJ2-3; 13 positions match TRBD2. The CDR3 is made up of 17 amino acids. Germline trimming cut 0 bases from V and 6 bases from J; bases unmatched to any gene: 9. Germline V CDR1 and CDR2: DFQATT, SNEGSKA (reference sequence). Written as DNA, the CDR3 is TGCAGTGCTAGAGATCCCTGGACTAGCGGGAGTCTGGATACGCAGTATTTT. Translated, it gives CSARDPWTSGSLDTQYF.

V is TRBV30 and J is TRBJ2-5; D perhaps matches TRBD1 (6 bases). The germline gives CDR1 GTSNPN, CDR2 SVGIG (reference sequence). The CDR3 totals 13 residues. Trimming pared 0 bases from V and 6 bases from J, leaving 11 bases between. The CDR3, as DNA: TGTGCCTGGAGTGTTTCTGGGGGCCAGACCCAGTACTTC. Its translation: CAWSVSGGQTQYF.

This clonotype has a single count. The V call is TRBV6-5, the J call TRBJ1-4; D may be TRBD1 (5 bases). Trimming shortened V by 5 bases and J by 6 bases, and 16 bases separated the two germline ends. This CDR3 is 15 amino acids long. Germline loops: CDR1 MNHEY, CDR2 SVGAGI. CDR3 nucleotides: TGTGCCAGCAGTCCTCAGACAGAGGGTGATGAAAAACTGTTTTTT. Translated, it gives CASSPQTEGDEKLFF.

V gene TRBV29-1 combines with J gene TRBJ2-1; D may match TRBD1 or TRBD2 (5 bases each). Trimming took 4 bases from V and 7 from J, leaving 11 bases between them. CDR3 length equals 12 residues. Germline V lookup: CDR1 SQVTM, CDR2 ANQGSEA. The CDR3: CSVAEGWNEQFF. CDR3 DNA sequence: TGCAGCGTTGCAGAGGGGTGGAATGAGCAGTTCTTC.

This clonotype was seen a few times. In DNA form, the CDR3 reads TGTGCCAGCAGCGAAAGAGAACGGTCAAACACTGAAGCTTTCTTT. It specifies CASSERERSNTEAFF. The V and J genes are TRBV14 and TRBJ1-1; D not resolved. Trimming removed 5 bases from V and 2 bases from J, with 15 bases in between. The CDR3 is made up of 15 amino acids. Germline assignment: CDR1 SGHDN and CDR2 FVKESK. Together with reference TRBV14 and TRBJ1-1, the CDR3 gives the full variable domain: EAGVTQFPSHSVIEKGQTVTLRCDPISGHDNLYWYRRVMGKEIKFLLHFVKESKQDESGMPNNRFLAERTGGTYSTLKVQPAELEDSGVYFCASSERERSNTEAFFGQGTRLTVV.

This chain's CDR3 is CSARSRGANEKLFF. As DNA, the CDR3 is TGCAGTGCTAGGTCCAGGGGGGCTAATGAAAAACTGTTTTTT. The chain combines TRBV20-1 with TRBJ1-4; 7 nucleotides match TRBD1. CDR1 and CDR2 from the germline V gene are DFQATT and SNEGSKA (reference sequence). J gave up 3 bases and V 3 bases, and 4 bases lay outside the gene matches. This CDR3 has 14 residues.

The chain is built from TRBV7-2 and TRBJ2-7; D may be TRBD2 (6 bases). This CDR3 has 16 residues. From germline, CDR1 is SGHTA and CDR2 FQGNSA. V was trimmed by 2 bases and J by 3 bases, leaving 17 bases between them. The CDR3 here is CASSLREVASGYEQYF. As DNA, the CDR3 is TGTGCCAGCAGCTTAAGGGAGGTTGCGTCGGGCTACGAGCAGTACTTC.

Only a few counts were recorded for this clonotype. The V and J genes are TRBV7-9 and TRBJ2-6, with D tentatively TRBD1 (5 bases). V was shortened by 4 bases and J by 2 bases, with 9 bases between the two germline ends. This CDR3 has 15 amino acids. Germline lookup yields CDR1 SEHNR and CDR2 FQNEAQ (reference sequence). CDR3 sequence: CASSYGHPGANVLTF. The CDR3 DNA is TGTGCCAGCAGCTATGGACACCCTGGGGCCAACGTCCTGACTTTC.

In the case of this clonotype: Sequence at one end of the junction differs from germline and may be a read error. V is TRBV5-1 and J is TRBJ1-1; 9 bases fit TRBD1. This CDR3 contains 14 residues. Germline CDR1 SGHRS, CDR2 YFSETQ. The CDR3 sequence: CASSSGQGHTEAFF. The CDR3 DNA is TGTGCCAGCAGCTCCGGACAGGGGCACACTGAAGCTTTCTTT.

The J gene is TRBJ1-1, the V gene TRBV7-2; 7 bases align to TRBD1. The V and J ends lost 5 bases and 3 bases, in that order; junction bases with no gene match: 6. The CDR3 contains 14 residues. Germline CDR1 SGHTA, CDR2 FQGNSA. The CDR3 is CASSLTGMDTEAFF. CDR3 sequence (DNA): TGTGCCAGCAGCCTGACAGGGATGGACACTGAAGCTTTCTTT.

The chain combines TRBV20-1 with TRBJ2-6; D possibly uses TRBD1 or TRBD2 (6 bases each). The ends were cut back, 1 base at V and 2 bases at J, with 15 bases in the middle. Germline V CDR1 and CDR2: DFQATT, SNEGSKA (reference sequence). The CDR3 length is 17 residues. The CDR3 sequence: CSARGAGHATGANVLTF. The CDR3 DNA reads TGCAGTGCTAGAGGGGCGGGACATGCTACTGGGGCCAACGTCCTGACTTTC.

The chain couples TRBV24-1 to TRBJ2-1; 10 bases map to TRBD2. The J segment lost 6 bases and the V segment lost 4 bases, leaving 5 bases of the junction unmatched. The CDR3 has 15 residues. Per the germline V gene, CDR1 is KGHDR and CDR2 is SFDVKD. The chain's CDR3 is CATSDRAGGGNEQFF. DNA for the CDR3: TGTGCCACCAGTGACAGAGCGGGGGGGGGCAATGAGCAGTTCTTC.

This clonotype was counted between two and nine times. CDR3 amino acids: CASSYDRRQPQHF. In DNA form, the CDR3 reads TGTGCCAGCAGTTACGACAGGAGGCAGCCCCAGCATTTT. The chain links TRBV6-5 to TRBJ1-5; a weak D match, TRBD1 (6 bases). The CDR3 is made up of 13 amino acids. In germline, CDR1 is MNHEY, CDR2 SVGAGI. V shed 2 bases and J shed 7 bases, with 9 bases lying between them.

The CDR3 region is CASSLRRGPRTDTQYF. CDR3 DNA sequence: TGTGCCAGCAGTTTAAGGCGGGGACCCCGCACAGATACGCAGTATTTT. This sequence joins TRBV12-3 or TRBV12-4 and TRBJ2-3; D is perhaps TRBD2 (6 bases). V lost 2 bases and J lost 1, with 13 bases in between. The CDR3 totals 16 residues.

This clonotype appeared a few times. J is TRBJ2-1 and V is TRBV7-2; maybe TRBD1 (6 bases). CDR1 SGHTA and CDR2 FQGNSA come from the germline V gene. The CDR3 is 14 residues long. Trimming pared 0 bases from V and 5 bases from J, leaving 8 bases between. The CDR3 protein is CASSLAGAHNEQFF. CDR3 DNA: TGTGCCAGCAGCTTAGCGGGGGCCCACAATGAGCAGTTCTTC.

The genes are TRBV6-6 and TRBJ1-1; D possibly corresponds to TRBD1 (6 bases). V shed 1 base and J shed 0 bases, with 9 bases lying between them. Germline CDR1 is MNHNY and CDR2 is SVGAGI (reference sequence). The CDR3 is 15 residues long. CDR3 amino acids: CASSYLGGVNTEAFF. The CDR3 DNA is TGTGCCAGCAGTTACTTGGGGGGCGTGAACACTGAAGCTTTCTTT.

The rearrangement uses TRBV7-2 and TRBJ2-5; 12 bases map to TRBD2. Trimming took 2 bases from V and 5 from J; bases not matched to a gene: 3. This CDR3 is 15 amino acids long. Germline loops: CDR1 SGHTA, CDR2 FQGNSA. The CDR3 DNA follows: TGTGCCAGCAGCTTAAGGACTAGCGGGGTTGAGACCCAGTACTTC. Translation gives CASSLRTSGVETQYF.

This clonotype was counted a few times. V gene TRBV5-6 combines with J gene TRBJ2-2; 8 bases match TRBD1. The V and J ends lost 7 bases and 7 bases, in that order; junction bases with no gene match: 6. Germline V CDR1 and CDR2: SGHDT, YYEEEE. There are 13 residues in the CDR3. The CDR3 is CASLTGGVGELFF. The CDR3 DNA reads TGTGCCAGCCTAACAGGGGGTGTCGGGGAGCTGTTTTTT.

The chain has TRBV7-9 and TRBJ1-2; D gene unclear. Trimming removed 5 bases at V and 6 bases at J, with 10 bases between. Germline assignment: CDR1 SEHNR and CDR2 FQNEAQ (reference sequence). The CDR3 is 12 amino acids. For the CDR3, the DNA is TGTGCCAGCAGCCGTCGGACCGATGGCTACACCTTC. Its translation: CASSRRTDGYTF.

The gene calls are TRBV7-9 and TRBJ1-2, with 8 bases matching TRBD1. There are 13 residues in the CDR3. Trimming cost V 5 bases and J 6 bases; bases outside gene matches: 5. Germline V gene data show CDR1 as SEHNR and CDR2 as FQNEAQ (reference sequence). The CDR3 nucleotides read TGTGCCAGCAGCCATGGACAGGGCGATGGCTACACCTTC. Its protein is CASSHGQGDGYTF.